These 20 T cell receptor beta chains were all obtained from the same sample, sequenced in a study of CD8 T cells in ankylosing spondylitis. Each CDR3 protein gets one entry after TCRdb re-called the 5' RACE reads with MiXCR. The data show about 250,000 distinct CDR3 sequences, with 32% seen just once and around 4.2% held by the top ten. The sequenced sample was blood, either unsorted or a sorted T cell fraction (not recorded which). Receptor source: a male donor with ankylosing spondylitis or in good health (not recorded which).

The CDR3 is CASSQVNIGANVLTF. CDR3 sequence (DNA): TGTGCCAGCAGCCAAGTCAACATAGGGGCCAACGTCCTGACTTTC. The V call is TRBV3-1, the J call TRBJ2-6, with unresolved D. The CDR3 runs 15 residues. V gave up 1 base and J gave up 4 bases, with 8 bases separating them. Germline V CDR1 and CDR2: LGHDT, YNNKEL (reference sequence).

This clonotype occurred a few times. V is TRBV12-5 and J is TRBJ2-2; TRBD1 matches 8 bases. J was trimmed by 8 bases and V by 6 bases; bases with no gene match: 2. Germline values: CDR1 LGHNT, CDR2 FRNRAP. The CDR3 length is 12 residues. The CDR3 bases are TGTGCTAGTGGCCAGGGGGCTGGGGAGCTGTTTTTT. Protein: CASGQGAGELFF. Drawing the rest from reference TRBV12-5 and TRBJ2-2, the complete variable domain is DARVTQTPRHKVTEMGQEVTMRCQPILGHNTVFWYRQTMMQGLELLAYFRNRAPLDDSGMPKDRFSAEMPDATLATLKIQPSEPRDSAVYFCASGQGAGELFFGEGSRLTVL.

This clonotype came up a few times. The gene calls are TRBV20-1 and TRBJ2-7, with a possible D match to TRBD2 (6 bases). Germline V gives CDR1 DFQATT, CDR2 SNEGSKA (reference sequence). With 6 bases removed from V and 0 bases from J, the gap between germline ends came to 18 bases. The length of the CDR3 is 15 residues. CDR3 loop: CSALPAGPLSYEQYF. CDR3 in DNA: TGCAGTGCGCTGCCCGCGGGACCCCTCTCCTACGAGCAGTACTTC.

The chain joins TRBV7-6 to TRBJ2-5; D gene uncertain. The CDR3 consists of 11 residues. The V end lost 1 base, the J end lost 9 bases, and 6 bases lay between the germline ends. CDR1 is SGHVS and CDR2 is FNYEAQ in the germline V gene. The CDR3 spells CASSLEASQYF. DNA of the CDR3: TGTGCCAGCAGCTTAGAGGCATCCCAGTACTTC. Full variable domain (rest looked up from reference TRBV7-6 and TRBJ2-5): GAGVSQSPRYKVTKRGQDVALRCDPISGHVSLYWYRQALGQGPEFLTYFNYEAQQDKSGLPNDRFSAERPEGSISTLTIQRTEQRDSAMYRCASSLEASQYFGPGTRLLVL.

This chain uses TRBV7-3 with TRBJ2-3; TRBD1 matches 7 bases. This CDR3 comprises 15 residues. Germline CDR1 SGHTA, CDR2 FQGTGA. V gave up 5 bases and J gave up 2 bases; unmatched junction bases: 7. The CDR3 sequence: CASSGRQGYTDTQYF. For the CDR3, the DNA is TGTGCCAGCAGCGGAAGACAGGGATACACAGATACGCAGTATTTT.

This clonotype was observed a few times. V and J are TRBV7-2 and TRBJ1-4, with a tentative D call TRBD1 (6 bases). Germline V lookup: CDR1 SGHTA, CDR2 FQGNSA. The ends were cut back, 0 bases at V and 7 bases at J, with 12 bases in the middle. The CDR3 has 15 amino acids. Written as DNA, the CDR3 is TGTGCCAGCAGCTTAGCGACAGGCCTTCGTGAAAAACTGTTTTTT. Protein sequence: CASSLATGLREKLFF.

This clonotype appeared once. The chain couples TRBV15 to TRBJ2-3; 13 bases are a match to TRBD2. The CDR3 runs to 15 residues. V lost 3 bases to trimming and J lost 4 bases; unmatched junction nucleotides: 1. Per the germline V gene, CDR1 is LNHNV and CDR2 is YYDKDF (reference sequence). The CDR3 DNA follows: TGTGCCACCAGCAGCACTAGCGGGGGGGCAGATACGCAGTATTTT. Encoded protein: CATSSTSGGADTQYF. Looking up the rest from reference TRBV15 and TRBJ2-3 gives the full variable domain: DAMVIQNPRYQVTQFGKPVTLSCSQTLNHNVMYWYQQKSSQAPKLLFHYYDKDFNNEADTPDNFQSRRPNTSFCFLDIRSPGLGDTAMYLCATSSTSGGADTQYFGPGTRLTVL.

The chain couples TRBV5-1 to TRBJ2-1; a possible D gene is TRBD1 (6 bases). V dropped 4 bases and J dropped 9 bases, with 14 bases sitting between them. The CDR3 contains 13 residues. The germline V gene encodes CDR1 SGHRS and CDR2 YFSETQ. The CDR3 loop reads CASSVQGSSEQFF. The CDR3, as DNA: TGCGCCAGCAGCGTACAGGGTTCGAGTGAGCAGTTCTTC.

The chain recombines TRBV4-1 with TRBJ1-2; a weak D match, TRBD1 (6 bases). V was shortened by 4 bases and J by 10 bases, with 16 bases between the two germline ends. The germline V gene encodes CDR1 MGHRA and CDR2 YSYEKL. The CDR3 length is 13 residues. CDR3 DNA: TGCGCCAGCAGCCCACTTGGGGGCGGTGTCTACACCTTC. Translating gives CASSPLGGGVYTF.

This clonotype was detected ten times or more. V usage is TRBV6-1 and J usage is TRBJ2-7, with 9 bases identical to TRBD1. With V trimmed by 6 bases and J by 4 bases, 7 bases remained unmatched. The CDR3 is 14 amino acids. Looked up from germline, CDR1 is MNHNS and CDR2 is SASEGT. The CDR3 here is CASSDRGTIYEQYF. DNA of the CDR3: TGTGCCAGCAGCGACAGGGGGACGATATACGAGCAGTACTTC.

The chain has TRBV10-1 and TRBJ2-1, with TRBD2 as a possible D gene (6 bases). Trimming stripped 0 bases from V and 6 bases from J, with 9 bases between. The CDR3 consists of 14 residues. Germline CDR1 and CDR2: WNHNN and SYGVQD (reference sequence). Written as DNA, the CDR3 is TGCGCCAGCAGTGAGTCTTTAGCGGTCAATGAGCAGTTCTTC. Translated: CASSESLAVNEQFF.

Here the CDR3 reads CATSRDHLAGGSDTQYF. The CDR3 nucleotides read TGTGCCACCAGCAGAGATCATCTAGCGGGGGGGTCAGATACGCAGTATTTT. The V call is TRBV15, the J call TRBJ2-3; 12 bases map to TRBD2. Germline trimming cut 0 bases from V and 4 bases from J; bases unmatched to any gene: 5. The length of the CDR3 is 17 residues. The germline V gene encodes CDR1 LNHNV and CDR2 YYDKDF (reference sequence).

The chain has TRBV29-1 and TRBJ2-5; 9 bases match TRBD2. Germline trimming cut 6 bases from V and 0 bases from J; bases unmatched to any gene: 5. Germline V gene data show CDR1 as SQVTM and CDR2 as ANQGSEA. This CDR3 is built from 14 residues. CDR3 coding DNA: TGCAGCGTGATAAGCGGGGGGAACCAAGAGACCCAGTACTTC. It yields the protein CSVISGGNQETQYF.

In its sample, this clonotype was seen a few times. This chain uses TRBV27 with TRBJ1-2; D is possibly TRBD1 (6 bases). Germline assignment: CDR1 MNHEY and CDR2 SMNVEV (reference sequence). This CDR3 spans 14 amino acids. V lost 6 bases and J 9 bases, leaving 20 bases between the germline ends. Here the CDR3 reads CASSLAGTQWSYTF. In DNA, the CDR3 is TGTGCCAGCAGCCTAGCCGGGACACAATGGAGCTACACCTTC.

For the CDR3, the DNA is TGTGCCACCAGTGATCCCGAACGACAGTATAAGGAGACCCAGTACTTC. Its translation is CATSDPERQYKETQYF. This chain uses TRBV24-1 with TRBJ2-5, with TRBD1 as a possible D gene (5 bases). V lost 3 bases and J 5 bases, leaving 18 bases between the germline ends. The CDR3 consists of 16 residues. Germline V lookup: CDR1 KGHDR, CDR2 SFDVKD.

The V and J genes are TRBV28 and TRBJ1-6; 8 bases line up with TRBD1. The CDR3 has 17 amino acids. Per the germline V gene, CDR1 is MDHEN and CDR2 is SYDVKM. With V trimmed by 2 bases and J by 10 bases, 13 bases remained unmatched. In nucleotides, the CDR3 is TGTGCCAGCAGTTTAGGACAGGGCGGTTCCCCGGTCTCACCCCTCCACTTT. Its translation is CASSLGQGGSPVSPLHF.

This chain links TRBV5-1 with TRBJ2-1, with TRBD2 matching over 8 bases. The CDR3 extends over 14 amino acids. With V trimmed by 2 bases and J by 6 bases, 4 bases remained unmatched. Germline assignment: CDR1 SGHRS and CDR2 YFSETQ. The CDR3 region is CASSLRGGFNEQFF. The CDR3 DNA sequence: TGCGCCAGCAGCTTACGGGGGGGCTTCAATGAGCAGTTCTTC.

V is TRBV15 and J is TRBJ1-2; TRBD1 agrees at 7 bases. Germline loops: CDR1 LNHNV, CDR2 YYDKDF (reference sequence). V gave up 0 bases and J gave up 0 bases; unmatched junction bases: 4. This CDR3 contains 16 residues. CDR3 amino acids: CATSRDKGTANYGYTF. CDR3 coding DNA: TGTGCCACCAGCAGAGATAAGGGGACAGCTAACTATGGCTACACCTTC.

The table lists this clonotype with a few counts. V gene TRBV20-1 combines with J gene TRBJ2-7, with 11 positions matching TRBD2. CDR1 and CDR2 (germline): DFQATT, SNEGSKA (reference sequence). J was trimmed by 5 bases and V by 5 bases; bases with no gene match: 5. This CDR3 has 13 amino acids. The DNA of the CDR3 is TGCAGTGCTGGCGGGACTAGCGGTGACGAGCAGTACTTC. Amino acids: CSAGGTSGDEQYF.

The chain combines TRBV7-8 with TRBJ2-3; 7 nucleotides match TRBD1. V was clipped by 5 bases and J by 5 bases; unmatched bases: 7. The CDR3 is made up of 14 amino acids. Germline CDR1 and CDR2: SGHVS and FQNEAQ. The CDR3 DNA follows: TGTGCCAGCAGCCCAGACAGGGTGAAAGATACGCAGTATTTT. Encoded protein: CASSPDRVKDTQYF.